The sequence of this TCR beta chain was determined in a study of T-cell reconstitution after alpha-beta-depleted transplantation in children. The TCRbeta library incorporated unique molecular identifiers. MiXCR, run by TCRdb on the PCR reads, gives a single entry per CDR3 protein. This sample has just under 550,000 distinct CDR3 sequences, with about 18% found just once. There are a few counts of this clonotype. V was shortened by 5 bases and J by 2 bases, with 17 bases between the two germline ends. The CDR3 runs to 16 residues. The germline V gene encodes CDR1 SEHNR and CDR2 FQNEAQ (reference sequence).

The rearrangement uses TRBV7-9 and TRBJ2-3; either TRBD1 or TRBD2 may supply D (6 bases each). The sample was PBMCs from the stem cell graft donor, taken from the stem cell graft. This receptor was identified in a human donor who donated a stem cell graft to a child with acute lymphoblastic leukemia. The CDR3 loop is CASSLLPGAYTDTQYF. CDR3 DNA: TGTGCCAGCAGCCTCCTCCCGGGGGCCTACACAGATACGCAGTATTTT.